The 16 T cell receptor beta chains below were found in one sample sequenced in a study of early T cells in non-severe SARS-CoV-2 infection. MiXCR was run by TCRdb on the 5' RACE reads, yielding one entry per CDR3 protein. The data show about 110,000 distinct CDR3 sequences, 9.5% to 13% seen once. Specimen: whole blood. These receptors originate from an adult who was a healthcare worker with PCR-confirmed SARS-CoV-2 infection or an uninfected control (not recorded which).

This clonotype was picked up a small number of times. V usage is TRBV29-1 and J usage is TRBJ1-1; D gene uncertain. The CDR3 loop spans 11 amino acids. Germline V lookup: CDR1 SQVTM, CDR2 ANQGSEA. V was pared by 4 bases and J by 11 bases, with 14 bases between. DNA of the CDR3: TGCAGCGTTGCGTGGGCGTCTGGGGCTTTCTTT. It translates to CSVAWASGAFF.

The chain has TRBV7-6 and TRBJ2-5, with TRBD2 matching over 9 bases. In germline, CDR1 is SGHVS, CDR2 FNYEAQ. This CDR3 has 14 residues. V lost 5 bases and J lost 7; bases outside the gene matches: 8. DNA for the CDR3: TGTGCCAGCAGCCCACTAGCGGGCGACGCGACCCAGTACTTC. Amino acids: CASSPLAGDATQYF. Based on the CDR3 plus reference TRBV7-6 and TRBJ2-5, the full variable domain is GAGVSQSPRYKVTKRGQDVALRCDPISGHVSLYWYRQALGQGPEFLTYFNYEAQQDKSGLPNDRFSAERPEGSISTLTIQRTEQRDSAMYRCASSPLAGDATQYFGPGTRLLVL.

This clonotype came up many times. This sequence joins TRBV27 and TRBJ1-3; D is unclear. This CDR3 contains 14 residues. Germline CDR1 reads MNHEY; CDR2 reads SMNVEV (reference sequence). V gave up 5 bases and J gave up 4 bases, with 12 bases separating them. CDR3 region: CASSNSPRGNTIYF. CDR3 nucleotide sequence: TGTGCCAGCAGTAACTCCCCAAGGGGAAACACCATATATTTT.

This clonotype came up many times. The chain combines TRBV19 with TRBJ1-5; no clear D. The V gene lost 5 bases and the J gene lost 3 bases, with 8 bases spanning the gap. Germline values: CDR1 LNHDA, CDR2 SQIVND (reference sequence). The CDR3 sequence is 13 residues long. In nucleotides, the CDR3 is TGTGCCAGTAGTTCTCGGGCCAATCAGCCCCAGCATTTT. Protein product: CASSSRANQPQHF.

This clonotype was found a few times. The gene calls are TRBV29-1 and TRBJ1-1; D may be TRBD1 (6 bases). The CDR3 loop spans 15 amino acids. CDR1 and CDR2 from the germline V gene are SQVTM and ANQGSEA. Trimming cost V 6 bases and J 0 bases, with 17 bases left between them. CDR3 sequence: CSVPREGVMNTEAFF. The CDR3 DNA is TGCAGCGTCCCAAGGGAGGGGGTCATGAACACTGAAGCTTTCTTT.

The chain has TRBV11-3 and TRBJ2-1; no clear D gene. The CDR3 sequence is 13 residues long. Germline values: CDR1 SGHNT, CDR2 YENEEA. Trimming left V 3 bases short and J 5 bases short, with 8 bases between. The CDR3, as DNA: TGTGCCAGCAGCTTGTCTATAAACAATGAGCAGTTCTTC. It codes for CASSLSINNEQFF.

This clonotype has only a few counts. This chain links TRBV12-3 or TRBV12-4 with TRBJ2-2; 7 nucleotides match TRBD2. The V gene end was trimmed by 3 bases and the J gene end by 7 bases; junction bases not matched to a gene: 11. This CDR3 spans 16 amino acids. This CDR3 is CASSFRGRARSGELFF. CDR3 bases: TGTGCCAGCAGTTTTAGAGGGAGGGCCAGGAGCGGGGAGCTGTTTTTT.

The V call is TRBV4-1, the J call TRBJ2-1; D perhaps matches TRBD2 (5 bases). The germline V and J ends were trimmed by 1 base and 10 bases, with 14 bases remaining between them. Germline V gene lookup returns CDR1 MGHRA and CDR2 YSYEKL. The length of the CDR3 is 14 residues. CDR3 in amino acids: CASSQAASYDEQFF. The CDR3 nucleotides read TGCGCCAGCAGCCAAGCTGCTAGCTATGACGAGCAGTTCTTC.

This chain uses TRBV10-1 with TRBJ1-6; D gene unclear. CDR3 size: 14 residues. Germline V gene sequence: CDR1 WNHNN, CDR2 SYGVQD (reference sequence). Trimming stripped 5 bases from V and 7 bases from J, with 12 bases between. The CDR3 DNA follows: TGCGCCAGCAGTCTCCGACTGGGAAATTCACCCCTCCACTTT. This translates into CASSLRLGNSPLHF.

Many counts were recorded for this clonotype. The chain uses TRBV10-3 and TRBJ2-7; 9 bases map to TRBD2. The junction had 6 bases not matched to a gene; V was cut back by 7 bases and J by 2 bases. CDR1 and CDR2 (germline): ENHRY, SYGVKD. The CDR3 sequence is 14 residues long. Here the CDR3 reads CAIKERGDAYEQYF. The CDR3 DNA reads TGTGCCATCAAGGAGCGGGGGGATGCCTACGAGCAGTACTTC.

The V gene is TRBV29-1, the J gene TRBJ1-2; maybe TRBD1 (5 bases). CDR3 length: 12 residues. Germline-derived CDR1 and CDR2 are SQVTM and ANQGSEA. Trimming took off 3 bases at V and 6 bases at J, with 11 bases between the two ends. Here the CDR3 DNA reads TGCAGCGTTGACACCGGGACGGATGGCTACACCTTC. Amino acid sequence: CSVDTGTDGYTF.

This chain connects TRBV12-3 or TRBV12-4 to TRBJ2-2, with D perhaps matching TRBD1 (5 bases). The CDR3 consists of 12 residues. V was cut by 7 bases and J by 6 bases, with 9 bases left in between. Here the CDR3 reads CASIEGAGELFF. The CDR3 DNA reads TGTGCCAGCATTGAAGGGGCCGGGGAGCTGTTTTTT.

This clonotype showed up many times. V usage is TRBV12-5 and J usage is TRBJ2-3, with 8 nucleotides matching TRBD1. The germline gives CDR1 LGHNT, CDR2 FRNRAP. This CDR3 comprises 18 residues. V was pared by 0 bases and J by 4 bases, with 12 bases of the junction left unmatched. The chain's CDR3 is CASGLVPIQGAEADTQYF. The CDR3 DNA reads TGTGCTAGTGGTTTGGTACCAATCCAGGGGGCCGAGGCAGATACGCAGTATTTT.

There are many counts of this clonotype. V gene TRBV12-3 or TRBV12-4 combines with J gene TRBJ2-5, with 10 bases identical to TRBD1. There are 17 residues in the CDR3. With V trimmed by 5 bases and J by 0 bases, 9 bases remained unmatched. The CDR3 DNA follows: TGTGCCAGCAGTCTGGGACAGGGGCCCGCGGACCAAGAGACCCAGTACTTC. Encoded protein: CASSLGQGPADQETQYF.

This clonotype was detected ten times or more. The CDR3 protein is CSVGDLGQYF. The CDR3 coding sequence is TGCAGCGTTGGGGACCTGGGGCAGTATTTT. The chain is built from TRBV29-1 and TRBJ2-3; TRBD1 or TRBD2 may be the D gene (5 bases each). V lost 4 bases and J 11 bases, leaving 10 bases between the germline ends. The CDR3 length is 10 residues. Germline values: CDR1 SQVTM, CDR2 ANQGSEA.

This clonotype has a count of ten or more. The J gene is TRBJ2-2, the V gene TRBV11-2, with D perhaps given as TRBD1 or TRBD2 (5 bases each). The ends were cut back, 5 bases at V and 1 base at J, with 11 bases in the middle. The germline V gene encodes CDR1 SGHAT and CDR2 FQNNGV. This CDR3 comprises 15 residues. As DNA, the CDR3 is TGTGCCAGCAGCCCTGGGACGTTGAACACCGGGGAGCTGTTTTTT. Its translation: CASSPGTLNTGELFF.